The table lists the clone carrying this T cell receptor beta chain with a count of one. The antigen is not known. These data come from a study of graft-versus-host responses after intestinal transplantation. Overall study context: All of the recipients had induction that used anti-thymocyte globulin, then tacrolimus and steroids for around three years. Study observations and caveats: The marrow of recipients harbored GvH clones, and ileum or blood showed some of them first. The presence of high graft-versus-host to host-versus-graft clonal ratios in allografts characterized patients with graft-donor T cell macrochimerism.

This table comes from immunoSEQ multiplex PCR, and its TCRdb copy is limited to in-frame clones, with some not included. Counted here are 14,000 or so clones, about 87% occurring once; the ten biggest clones make up roughly 7.2%. The CDR3 extends over 15 amino acids. V was cut by 2 bases and J by 0 bases, with 10 bases left in between. In germline, CDR1 is SGHDN, CDR2 FVKESK. The input for sequencing was bone marrow, taken nearly 130 days after intestinal transplantation. This receptor was obtained from a human patient who received an intestinal transplant, so some T cells may come from the graft donor. This rearrangement joins TRBV14 to TRBJ1-1; no definite D call. In nucleotides, the CDR3 is TGTGCCAGCAGCCAAAAGCCCTTTATGAACACTGAAGCTTTCTTT. Translation gives CASSQKPFMNTEAFF.